The rows below give T cell receptor beta chains drawn from one sample of a study of shared clonotypes between healthy human individuals. Method: immunoSEQ multiplex PCR; TCRdb's copy keeps in-frame clones and lacks some. The table includes roughly 2.5 million clones, around nine tenths detected once. The sequencing sample was made of naive CD4+ T cells sorted from blood. The origin of the receptors is a man younger than 35 in good health. The conserved cysteine and the conserved F or W are not part of the CDR3 here. D genes are given only for firm matches.

cdr3_length d_call j_call v_call cdr3_aa
14 NA TRBJ1-6 TRBV6-5 ASSYSSQTNNSPLH
13 NA TRBJ1-5 TRBV5-6 ASSLFRGAGQPQH
13 NA TRBJ2-2 TRBV5-3 AQKKGKGDSGELF
13 TRBD1 TRBJ1-5 TRBV28 ASTGSGGGNQPQH
14 TRBD1 TRBJ1-2 TRBV7-9 ASSFDHGQEGRGYT
15 NA TRBJ1-4 TRBV28 ASSFGRSGGRNEKLF
11 NA TRBJ2-7 TRBV28 ASSSPGPYEQY
14 NA TRBJ2-1 TRBV21-1 ASSKGWTLSYNEQF
14 TRBD1 TRBJ2-1 TRBV5-1 ASSLEGTVSYNEQF
13 TRBD1 TRBJ2-7 TRBV27 ASRLGQGKTYEQY
14 TRBD1 TRBJ2-5 TRBV29-1 SVEGIQGIGEETQY
14 NA TRBJ1-6 TRBV18 ASSPPTPGTNSPLH
13 NA TRBJ2-7 TRBV4-3 ASSQQTGGPYEQY
13 TRBD2 TRBJ2-1 TRBV10-2 ASSLAGGDYNEQF
10 NA TRBJ2-2 TRBV30 AWSVRTGELF
12 NA TRBJ2-2 TRBV11-2 ASSTRGNTGELF
10 NA TRBJ2-3 TRBV30 AWTSNVDTQY
12 TRBD1 TRBJ1-2 TRBV6-5 ASSYSQGAGGYT
13 TRBD1 TRBJ1-6 TRBV27 ATQTGTVTNSPLH
11 NA TRBJ1-1 TRBV7-9 ASSYFGGTEAF
16 NA TRBJ1-1 TRBV21-1 ASSKESPDALMNTEAF
14 TRBD1 TRBJ2-3 TRBV5-1 ASSFVRGLDTDTQY
12 NA TRBJ2-5 TRBV19 ASTENGRQETQY
13 TRBD1 TRBJ2-7 TRBV28 ASSPPGQGAGEQY
12 NA TRBJ1-1 TRBV6-6 ASSYPGVNTEAF
14 TRBD1 TRBJ1-5 TRBV28 ASSPTIGQGDQPQH
16 TRBD1 TRBJ2-7 TRBV5-6 ASSLSGQGAVRTYEQY
12 NA TRBJ2-2 TRBV5-1 ASSQTDLSGELF
13 NA TRBJ2-2 TRBV6-5 ASSTPTGSAGELF
12 TRBD1 TRBJ1-1 TRBV27 ASTTRDRAGEAF
12 NA TRBJ2-4 TRBV28 ASRGTTELNIQY
15 TRBD1 TRBJ2-2 TRBV7-2 ASSLNRDRGSTGELF
14 TRBD1 TRBJ2-1 TRBV9 ASSRKLTGGRNEQF
13 NA TRBJ2-2 TRBV2 ASSETAQETGELF
12 NA TRBJ2-2 TRBV6-5 ASSLIRAAGELF
12 NA TRBJ2-7 TRBV9 ASSVEAGSYEQY
11 TRBD1 TRBJ2-4 TRBV10-3 AISEGDRGRQY
15 TRBD2 TRBJ2-1 TRBV11-3 ASSLGGGAGYYNEQF
8 NA TRBJ2-3 TRBV5-4 AIYTDTQY
13 TRBD1 TRBJ2-6 TRBV30 AWDRGLSGANVLT
13 NA TRBJ2-3 TRBV19 ASTHRGIGTDTQY
12 NA TRBJ1-2 TRBV5-1 ASSLAYTGLGYT
11 NA TRBJ1-1 TRBV18 ASSSQKNTEAF
14 NA TRBJ2-3 TRBV4-3 ASSQGAVRSTDTQY
13 NA TRBJ2-5 TRBV27 ASSRQPRGQETQY
13 NA TRBJ1-4 TRBV6-1 ASSELGTRGEKLF
9 NA TRBJ2-3 TRBV30 AWRYGQTQY
12 NA TRBJ1-3 TRBV30 AWRSTGTGNTIY
11 NA TRBJ1-4 TRBV30 AWSPGGEEKLF
13 NA TRBJ2-3 TRBV7-3 ASSLAGGSTDTQY
15 TRBD1 TRBJ1-5 TRBV4-1 ASSKGQGESSNQPQH
14 NA TRBJ1-1 TRBV5-1 ASSLDPSGGGTEAF
12 NA TRBJ2-5 TRBV18 ASSPIGPQETQY